This T cell receptor (beta chain) was found in a study of shared T cell receptors in the human thymus. Germline V gene lookup returns CDR1 SNHLY and CDR2 FYNNEI. CDR3 length: 15 residues. The V end lost 1 base, the J end lost 7 bases, and 13 bases lay between the germline ends. Some clones are missing from TCRdb's copy, which holds only in-frame ones; the method was immunoSEQ multiplex PCR. The table records some 700,000 clones, 88% of them present only once. The same sample was also used in a study of human thymus T cells. That report adds: Corrective surgery for congenital heart defects was being performed on the healthy Finnish infants who served as donors. Resections obtained during corrective heart surgery supplied the thymus tissue. Thymic and blood repertoires showed apparently biased V and J gene usage. Related studies found that unrelated individuals share highly overlapping thymic repertoires.

The origin of this receptor is a boy in the first two years of life with a congenital heart defect. This rearrangement joins TRBV2 to TRBJ1-4; D is ambiguous. Sequenced input: thymocytes. Here the CDR3 DNA reads TGTGCCAGCAGTGAAGACACCCAACGGGGTGAAAAACTGTTTTTT. Translating gives CASSEDTQRGEKLFF.